This T cell receptor (beta chain) originates from a study of blood T cell repertoires in COVID-19 (TCRdb year 2020). In terms of the full investigation: Collaborator samples came from the United States, Italy and Spain and covered acute and convalescent phases of COVID-19. The prospective study material was composed of cDNA or gDNA derived from T cells, B-cell-depleted T cells, or PBMCs. Subjects who had been exposed to COVID-19, were actively infected with it, or had recovered from it provided the deeply sampled blood TCRbeta repertoires that made up the dataset. The repertoires were made available in a free public database intended to serve as a resource for research on the immune response to SARS-CoV-2. Samples came from the ongoing ImmuneRACE study (first 160 participants) plus 1,254 subjects from 6 global collaborators. A de-identified subject ID, COVID-19 status, age in years and sex were almost always included in the sample metadata. HLA class I and class II types, where available, came from metadata supplied by the sample provider rather than from assay-based typing.

With respect to this clone: No cognate antigen has been identified for it. Qualities for individual bases were not recorded, and no much larger clone is one base off.

From its cysteine to its phenylalanine, the CDR3 spans 12 amino acids. Of the read, only the CDR3 DNA is kept; its 36 bases are in frame from base 1. As encoded in the germline V gene, CDR1 is SGHNT while CDR2 is YENEEA. Trimming costs V 6 bases and J 0 bases, and their ends lie 3 bases apart. Beyond this particular receptor, the publication reports: Clinical and demographic metadata were provided uncurated, with the amount varying by source and participant.

TCRbeta CDR3 regions were amplified from genomic DNA by means of the immunoSEQ Assay, a bias-controlled multiplex PCR. Concerning the study's data processing: Nucleated cell counts per sample were estimated from amplification of reference gene primers within the assay. To quantify the absolute abundance of each unique TCRbeta CDR3 rearrangement, sequence reads were collapsed and filtered. For each sample, productive Simpson clonality was calculated as the square root of Simpson's diversity index across productive rearrangements. TCRdb took over this immuneACCESS table, retaining in-frame rearrangements with V and J assigned. Such tables are incomplete; in checked studies, under half of the missing clones stem from an unresolved V gene, and the remainder is unexplained. That table supplies the V and J calls and clone size; D and trimming were determined from the DNA. Here the sample has about 300,000 clones; 70% to 90% occur a single time. The ten most abundant clones make up roughly 4% of the sample.

In the prospective study, participants were about 18 to 100 years old, resided in about two dozen geographic areas of the United States, and were enrolled through a virtual design. To assign participants to cohorts, the prospective study relied on clinical history that participants themselves reported in a screening survey and a study questionnaire. ImmuneRACE Cohort 3 recovered participants were defined by two consecutive negative NP/OP PCR tests, healthcare professional clearance, or symptom resolution. Each participant in the prospective study had whole blood, serum and a nasopharyngeal or oropharyngeal swab collected by mobile phlebotomists. Prospective study participants could optionally give additional blood draws and questionnaires over an approximately 2-month period. Before DNA extraction, blood samples from the prospective study were shipped at room temperature or frozen.

Here the chain combines TRBV11-3 and TRBJ1-3; a confident D gene designation cannot be given. What was sequenced was PBMCs or T cells enriched from blood (not recorded which). This TCR was recovered from a man aged 25-45 years who had recovered from COVID-19. The CDR3 region reads CASSYSGNTIYF. The DNA is TGTGCCAGCAGTTACTCTGGAAACACCATATATTTT.